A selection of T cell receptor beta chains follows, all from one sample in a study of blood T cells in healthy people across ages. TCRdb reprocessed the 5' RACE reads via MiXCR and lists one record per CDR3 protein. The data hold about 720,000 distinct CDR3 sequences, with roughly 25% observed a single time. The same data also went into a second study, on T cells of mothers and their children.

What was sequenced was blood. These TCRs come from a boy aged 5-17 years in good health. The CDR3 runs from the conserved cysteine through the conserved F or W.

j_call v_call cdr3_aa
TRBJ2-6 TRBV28 CASTARLGSGANVLTF
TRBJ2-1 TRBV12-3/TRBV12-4 CASRDPGTLYNEQFF
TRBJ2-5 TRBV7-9 CASSLNDGQETQYF
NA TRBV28 CASSLIKTTPTIYEQYF
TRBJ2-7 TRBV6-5 CASSYSRQRGPYEQYF
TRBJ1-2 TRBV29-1 CSVETGQVRYGYTF
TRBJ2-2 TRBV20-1 CSARDSETSGGLNTGELFF
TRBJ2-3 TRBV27 CASSLGQGVLRDTQYF
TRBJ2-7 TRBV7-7 CASSRDLLSYEQYF
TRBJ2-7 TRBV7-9 CASSLGAPISYEQYF
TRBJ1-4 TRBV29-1 CSVQGVSNEKLFF
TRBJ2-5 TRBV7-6 CASSHGLAPLLDEQYF
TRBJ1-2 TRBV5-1 CASSSRPDRSNYGYTF
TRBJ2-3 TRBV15 CATSTGTYTQYF
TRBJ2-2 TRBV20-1 CSARGTLANTGELFF
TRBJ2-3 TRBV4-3 CASSQVWGRTTDTQYF
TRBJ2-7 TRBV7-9 CASSFPMGELSYEQYF
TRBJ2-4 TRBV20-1 CSATPSGPRDKNIQYF
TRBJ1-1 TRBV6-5 CASRSGGTGVTEAFF
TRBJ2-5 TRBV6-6 CASRRQGRLTQYF
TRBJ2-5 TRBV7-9 CASSLTGHPTQYF
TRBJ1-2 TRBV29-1 CSVLQGYGYTF
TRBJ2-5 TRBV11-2 CASSLDSGQETQYF
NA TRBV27 CATWTSGGAYNEQFF
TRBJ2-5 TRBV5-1 CASRNGTGWETQYF
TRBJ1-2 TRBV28 CASSQPPRYAGYTF
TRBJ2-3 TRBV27 CASRRAADTQYF
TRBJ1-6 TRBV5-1 CASSGGPGTGESSPLHF
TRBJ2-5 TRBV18 CASSPPAETQYF
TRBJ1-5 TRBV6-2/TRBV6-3 CASSYSIFTSLGQPQHF
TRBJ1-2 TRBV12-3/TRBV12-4 CASRARGGYGYTF
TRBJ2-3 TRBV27 CASSLAILAGGADTQYF
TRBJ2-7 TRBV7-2 CASSRVEGLSIYEQYF
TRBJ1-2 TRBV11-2 CASSSTRQGASYGYTF
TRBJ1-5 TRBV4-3 CASSQGSRGNQPQPF
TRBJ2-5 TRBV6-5 CATRPRLVETQYF
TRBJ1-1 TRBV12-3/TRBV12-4 CASSLARRAVDTEAFF
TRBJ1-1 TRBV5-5 CASSYQTPEAFF
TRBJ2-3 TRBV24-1 CATSDTSGSSSTDTQYF
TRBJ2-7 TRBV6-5 CASSRGTDDEQYF
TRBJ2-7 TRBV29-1 CSVEDPGTGGYEQYF
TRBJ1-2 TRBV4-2 CASSQDRKTNYGYTF
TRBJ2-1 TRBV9 CASSVEFSGSTNEQFF
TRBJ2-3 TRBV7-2 CASSLRSGADTQYF
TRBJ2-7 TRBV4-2 CASSQDLTGPKREQYF